This entry describes one T cell receptor (beta chain). The target of this receptor is not known. No much larger clone is present one base from it, and per-base qualities are unavailable. The data are from a study of shared T cell receptors in the human thymus (dated by TCRdb to the early 2020s). Context from the whole study: The study examined how self-reactive, shared T-cell receptor alpha chains are generated in the human thymus.

Reading from cysteine to phenylalanine, the CDR3 counts 15 amino acids. Only the CDR3 DNA is retained, 45 bases long and in frame from the first base. The germline ends are 7 bases apart after V is trimmed by 3 bases and J by 1 base. The germline V gene gives CDR1 as SGHTA and CDR2 as FQGNSA. Library construction relied on the immunoSEQ multiplex PCR assay. The source is immuneACCESS, and TCRdb retained only in-frame sequences with V and J called. Part of the clones is not carried over; for the studies checked, unresolved V genes explain less than half of this, and the remainder is unexplained. Within this sample are 700,000 to 750,000 clones, with 80% to 90% of them counted one time only. The ten biggest clones cover roughly 0.01% of the sample. These same records also appear under a second study, on human thymus T cells. Per the second study: In Finland, the donors were immunologically healthy infants who were having open corrective cardiac surgery for congenital heart defects. Thymus tissue was obtained as surgical resects removed during corrective cardiac surgery. Both the thymic and the peripheral blood repertoires appeared to show biased V and J gene segment usage. Highly overlapping thymic TCR repertoires among unrelated individuals were reported in the related research. TCR alpha and beta repertoires from roughly eight infant thymus samples and four related peripheral blood samples were characterized in the study. Donor ages ranged from about 7 to 244 days, and the cohort comprised about six male and a couple of female infants. Thymocytes were freed from the tissue by mechanical means and kept at -70 degrees C as pellets of roughly 9-34 million cells. A QIAsymphony instrument was used to extract genomic DNA from frozen cell pellets. The immunoSEQ multiplex PCR assay was used to amplify the TCRB and TCRAD loci from a standardized quantity of quality-controlled genomic DNA. The V(D)J region was spanned by amplicons of a length sufficient to cover the CDR3 and to identify V and J genes. Through the commercial immunoSEQ service, the amplicons were sequenced on an Illumina platform. Corrections for primer bias and sequencing errors followed previously described methods, while TCRAD and TCRB definitions were based on the IMGT database. The repertoires were analysed using immunoSEQ Analyzer 3.0 and VDJTools for basic statistics, V/J segment usage, diversity estimates, rarefaction and pairwise overlap. To estimate diversity, the Chao1, ChaoE, Efron-Thisted, Shannon and inverse Simpson indices were applied, and diversity was also estimated on datasets down-sampled to the smallest sample. For repertoire overlap, CDR3 nucleotide sequence, V gene and J gene had to match strictly, and clustering was done by Jaccard-based multidimensional scaling. On average, thymus samples yielded some 810,000 unique TCRB clonotypes, whereas blood samples yielded roughly 80,000.

This TCR was recovered from a girl under three years old with a congenital heart defect. Donor details come from another sample of the same person, matched by shared clones. In this chain, TRBV7-2 is recombined with TRBJ1-6; the D gene cannot be resolved reliably. Input material: thymocytes. The sequence in DNA is TGTGCCAGCAGCTTTTCGGGGTCCTATAATTCACCCCTCCACTTT. The resulting protein is CASSFSGSYNSPLHF.